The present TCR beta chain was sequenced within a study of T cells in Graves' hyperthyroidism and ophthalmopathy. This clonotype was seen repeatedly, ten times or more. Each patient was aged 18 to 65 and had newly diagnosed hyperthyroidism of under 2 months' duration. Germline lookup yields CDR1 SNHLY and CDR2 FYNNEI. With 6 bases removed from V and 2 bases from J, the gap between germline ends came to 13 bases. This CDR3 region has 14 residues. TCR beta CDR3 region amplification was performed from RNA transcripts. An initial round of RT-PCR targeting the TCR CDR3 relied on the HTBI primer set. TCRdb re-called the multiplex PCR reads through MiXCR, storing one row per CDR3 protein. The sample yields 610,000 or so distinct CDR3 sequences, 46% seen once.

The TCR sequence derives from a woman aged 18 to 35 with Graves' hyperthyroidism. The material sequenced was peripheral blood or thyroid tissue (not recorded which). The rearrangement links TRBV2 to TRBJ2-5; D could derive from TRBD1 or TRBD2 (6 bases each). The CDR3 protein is CASRSRGGQETQYF. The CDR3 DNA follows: TGTGCCAGCAGGAGCAGGGGAGGACAAGAGACCCAGTACTTC.